A selection of T cell receptor beta chains follows, all from one sample in a study of cytomegalovirus exposure and HLA in healthy donors. Libraries were prepared by immunoSEQ multiplex PCR; TCRdb keeps only in-frame clonotypes and omits some of them. The sample contains 200,000 to 250,000 clones, roughly 84% of which appear only once. The specimen sequenced was PBMCs. The receptors shown here come from a man aged 50 or older in good health and CMV-seronegative. CDR3s include the opening cysteine and the closing phenylalanine or tryptophan. A D gene is named only where the DNA matches it firmly. Expanded clones get a size class; other rows say once, few or many, or leave the size out.

d_call cdr3_length clone_size j_call v_call cdr3_nt cdr3_aa
TRBD2 14 NA TRBJ2-3 TRBV30 TGTGCCTGGAGTGTAAGCCTAGCGGGAGATACGCAGTATTTT CAWSVSLAGDTQYF
NA 14 NA TRBJ2-7 TRBV28 TGTGCCAGTAGCAATAGGGACACCACCTTCGAGCAGTACTTC CASSNRDTTFEQYF
TRBD2 15 NA TRBJ2-3 TRBV5-6 TGTGCCAGCAGCCTCTGGGGGACTAGCCCAGATACGCAGTATTTT CASSLWGTSPDTQYF
NA 16 NA TRBJ1-3 TRBV5-6 TGTGCCAGCAGCTTGATCTCCAGCGGGTCTGGAAACACCATATATTTT CASSLISSGSGNTIYF
TRBD1 15 NA TRBJ2-7 TRBV7-9 TGTGCCAGCAGCTTTGGGACAGGGAGGGCCAACGAGCAGTACTTC CASSFGTGRANEQYF
TRBD2 17 NA TRBJ2-1 TRBV7-3 TGTGCCAGCAGCTTACTCCCCGGGACTAGCGGGTTTAAGGAGCAGTTCTTC CASSLLPGTSGFKEQFF
TRBD2 13 once TRBJ2-3 TRBV27 TGTGCCAGTTTAGCGGGAGAAACAGATACGCAGTATTTT CASLAGETDTQYF
TRBD2 17 NA TRBJ2-1 TRBV7-6 TGTGCCAGCAGCATCAAGACTAGCTGGAGCTCCTACAATGAGCAGTTCTTC CASSIKTSWSSYNEQFF
NA 15 NA TRBJ2-1 TRBV5-4 TGTGCCAGCAGCTTGGAACGACAGGGAGGCAATGAGCAGTTCTTC CASSLERQGGNEQFF
NA 13 NA TRBJ2-7 TRBV6-5 TGTGCCAGCACCAAGACTCCTACGGGAGAGCAGTACTTC CASTKTPTGEQYF
TRBD1 15 NA TRBJ2-1 TRBV15 TGTGCCACCAGCCAGGACAGGGATTTTTACAATGAGCAGTTCTTC CATSQDRDFYNEQFF
TRBD1 14 NA TRBJ2-7 TRBV30 TGTGCCTGGAGTGGGGACAGGATAGGGGGGGAGCAGTACTTC CAWSGDRIGGEQYF
NA 13 NA TRBJ2-3 TRBV18 TGTGCCAGCTCAATTCTAGCGACAGATACGCAGTATTTT CASSILATDTQYF
NA 14 once TRBJ1-2 TRBV10-3 TGTGCCATCAGTGGCGAGGACAGCGGCTATGGCTACACCTTC CAISGEDSGYGYTF
NA 11 few TRBJ1-1 TRBV28 TGTGCCAGCAGTATAGGGAGAGAAGCTTTCTTT CASSIGREAFF
TRBD1 18 few TRBJ2-5 TRBV7-8 TGTGCCAGCAGCAGACCAGACAGGGGGGGCGAACGAATAGAGACCCAGTACTTC CASSRPDRGGERIETQYF
NA 15 NA TRBJ2-7 TRBV15 TGTGCCACCAGCCCATCTAATGTTCGCGCGTCCGAGCAGTACTTC CATSPSNVRASEQYF
NA 17 NA TRBJ2-3 TRBV19 TGTGCCAGTACCACCGCGAAGACAGGAATAAACACAGATACGCAGTATTTT CASTTAKTGINTDTQYF
TRBD1 15 NA TRBJ1-2 TRBV6-5 TGTGCCAGCAGTTCCTACGGGACAGGGGCCTATGGCTACACCTTC CASSSYGTGAYGYTF
TRBD2 15 NA TRBJ2-1 TRBV7-6 TGTGCCAGCAGCTTAACGGGGGGAGGAGGTAATGAGCAGTTCTTC CASSLTGGGGNEQFF
TRBD1 14 NA TRBJ2-7 TRBV12-5 TGTGCTAGTGGTTGGGACAGGCGGACCTACGAGCAGTACTTC CASGWDRRTYEQYF
NA 14 NA TRBJ1-5 TRBV18 TGTGCCAGCTCACCGACTAAAACGGGACAGCCCCAGCATTTT CASSPTKTGQPQHF